This TCR beta chain was obtained from a study of regulatory T cells in long-lasting Graves disease. Assembly of TCR beta libraries relied on iRepertoire HTBI primers together with Arm-PCR of CDR3 regions. TCRdb fed the multiplex PCR reads into MiXCR, producing one record per CDR3 protein. Of roughly 420,000 distinct CDR3 sequences in the sample, 16% were seen once. Trimming cost V 2 bases and J 5 bases, with 6 bases left between them. This CDR3 has 13 amino acids. This clonotype was observed a few times. Time point indicated: newly diagnosed GD, antithyroid drugs for less than 3 months. Generation of the TCR library employed RNA extracted from PBMCs. These data also formed part of another study, on T cells in Graves' hyperthyroidism and ophthalmopathy. Per that paper: Also found in blood were most expanded thyroid clonotypes above 0.001.

This specimen was peripheral blood mononuclear cells (PBMCs), taken at new diagnosis, from a patient treated with antithyroid drugs. This TCR derives from a woman under 30 with Graves disease. The chain joins TRBV12-3 or TRBV12-4 to TRBJ2-2, with D unclear. The CDR3 DNA is TGTGCCAGCAGTTTACGCAGGACCGGGGAGCTGTTTTTT. Translated: CASSLRRTGELFF.